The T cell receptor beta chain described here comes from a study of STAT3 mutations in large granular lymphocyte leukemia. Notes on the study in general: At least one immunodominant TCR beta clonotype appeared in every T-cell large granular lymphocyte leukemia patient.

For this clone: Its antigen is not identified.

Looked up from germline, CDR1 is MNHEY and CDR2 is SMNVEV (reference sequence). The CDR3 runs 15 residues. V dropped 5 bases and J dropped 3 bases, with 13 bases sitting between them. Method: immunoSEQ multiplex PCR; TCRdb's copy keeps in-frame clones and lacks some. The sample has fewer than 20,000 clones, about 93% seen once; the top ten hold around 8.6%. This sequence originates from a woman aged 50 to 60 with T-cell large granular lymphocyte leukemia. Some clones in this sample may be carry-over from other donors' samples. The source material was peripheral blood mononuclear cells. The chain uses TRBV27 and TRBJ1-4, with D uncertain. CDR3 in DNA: TGTGCCAGCAGTACCACGGGAGCTTCTAATGAAAAACTGTTTTTT. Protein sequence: CASSTTGASNEKLFF.